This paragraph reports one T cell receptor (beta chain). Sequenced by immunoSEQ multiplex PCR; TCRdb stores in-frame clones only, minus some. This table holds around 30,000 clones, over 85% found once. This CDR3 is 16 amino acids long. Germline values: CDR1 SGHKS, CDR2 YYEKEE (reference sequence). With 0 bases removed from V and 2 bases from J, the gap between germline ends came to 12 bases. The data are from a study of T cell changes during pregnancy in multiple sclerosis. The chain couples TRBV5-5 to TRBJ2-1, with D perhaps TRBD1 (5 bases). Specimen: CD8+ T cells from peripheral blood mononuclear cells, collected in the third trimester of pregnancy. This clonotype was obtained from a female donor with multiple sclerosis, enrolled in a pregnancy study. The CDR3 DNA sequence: TGTGCCAGCAGCTTGGCCGAACAGGTGGCCTACAATGAGCAGTTCTTC. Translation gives CASSLAEQVAYNEQFF.